The table lists the clone carrying this T cell receptor beta chain with many counts. Using RNA transcripts as the source, TCR beta CDR3 regions were amplified. The HTBI primer set was used in a first-round RT-PCR of the TCR CDR3. TCRdb called the multiplex PCR reads again in MiXCR, with one record for every CDR3 protein. The sample gives hundreds of thousands of distinct CDR3 sequences, around 16% of which show up once; just under 8% is in the top ten. This sample was included in a study of T cells in Graves' hyperthyroidism and ophthalmopathy. Stable disease denoted Graves' hyperthyroidism without ophthalmopathy progression within 18 months. Clinicians diagnosed patients from clinical symptoms, serum thyroxine and TRAb, thyroid ultrasound and orbital computed tomography. The origin of this receptor is a woman between 18 and 30 years old with Graves' hyperthyroidism. The sequenced material came from blood.

The CDR3: CASSFSRQETQYF. CDR3 bases: TGTGCCAGCAGTTTTAGTAGGCAGGAGACCCAGTACTTC. The rearrangement uses TRBV7-2 and TRBJ2-5; D ambiguous. The V gene's germline CDR1 is SGHTA and CDR2 FQGNSA. The V and J ends lost 6 bases and 5 bases respectively, with 13 bases between them. The CDR3 totals 13 residues.